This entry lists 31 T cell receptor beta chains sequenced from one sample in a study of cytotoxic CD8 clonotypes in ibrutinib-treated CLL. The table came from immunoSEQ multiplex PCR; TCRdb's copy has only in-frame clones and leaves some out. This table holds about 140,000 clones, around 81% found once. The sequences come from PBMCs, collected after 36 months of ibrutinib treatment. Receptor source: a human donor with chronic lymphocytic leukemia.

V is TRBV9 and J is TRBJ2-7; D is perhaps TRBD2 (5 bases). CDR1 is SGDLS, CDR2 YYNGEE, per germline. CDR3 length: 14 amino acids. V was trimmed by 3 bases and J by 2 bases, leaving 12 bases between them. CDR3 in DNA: TGTGCCAGCAGCGAAAGACCGGGAACCTACGAGCAGTACTTC. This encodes CASSERPGTYEQYF.

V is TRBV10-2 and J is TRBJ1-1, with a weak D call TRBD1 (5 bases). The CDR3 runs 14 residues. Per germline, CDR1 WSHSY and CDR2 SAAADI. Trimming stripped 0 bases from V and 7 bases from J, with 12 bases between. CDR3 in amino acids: CASSESQGTGEAFF. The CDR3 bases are TGCGCCAGCAGTGAGTCCCAGGGAACGGGTGAAGCTTTCTTT.

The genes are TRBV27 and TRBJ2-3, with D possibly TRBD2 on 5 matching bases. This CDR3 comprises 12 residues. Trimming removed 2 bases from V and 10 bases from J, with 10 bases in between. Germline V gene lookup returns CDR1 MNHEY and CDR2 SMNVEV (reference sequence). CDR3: CASSLRTGSQYF. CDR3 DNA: TGTGCCAGCAGTTTACGAACGGGGTCGCAGTATTTT.

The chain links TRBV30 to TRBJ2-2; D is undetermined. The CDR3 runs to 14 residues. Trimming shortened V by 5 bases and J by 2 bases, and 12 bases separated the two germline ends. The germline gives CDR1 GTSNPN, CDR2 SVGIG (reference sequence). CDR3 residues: CAWRSNHNTGELFF. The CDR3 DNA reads TGTGCCTGGCGTTCCAACCATAACACCGGGGAGCTGTTTTTT.

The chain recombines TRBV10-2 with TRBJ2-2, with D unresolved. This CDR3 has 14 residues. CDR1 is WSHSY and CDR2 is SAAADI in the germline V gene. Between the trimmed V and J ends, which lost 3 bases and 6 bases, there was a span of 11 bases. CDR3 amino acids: CASSEIKRAGELFF. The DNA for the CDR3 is TGCGCCAGCAGTGAAATAAAGCGAGCCGGGGAGCTGTTTTTT.

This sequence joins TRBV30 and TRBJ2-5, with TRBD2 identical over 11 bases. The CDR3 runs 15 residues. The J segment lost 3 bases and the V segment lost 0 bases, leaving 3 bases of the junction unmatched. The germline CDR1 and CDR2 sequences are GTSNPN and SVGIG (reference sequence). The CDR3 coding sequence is TGTGCCTGGAGTGTTATGGGACTAGCGGAAGAGACCCAGTACTTC. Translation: CAWSVMGLAEETQYF. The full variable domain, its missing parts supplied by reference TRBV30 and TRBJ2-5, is SQTIHQWPATLVQPVGSPLSLECTVEGTSNPNLYWYRQAAGRGLQLLFYSVGIGQISSEVPQNLSASRPQDRQFILSSKKLLLSDSGFYLCAWSVMGLAEETQYFGPGTRLLVL.

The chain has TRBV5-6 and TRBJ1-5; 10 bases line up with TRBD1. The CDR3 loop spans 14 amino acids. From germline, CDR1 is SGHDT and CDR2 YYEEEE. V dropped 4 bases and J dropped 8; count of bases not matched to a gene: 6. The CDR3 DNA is TGTGCCAGCAGCAGGGGACAGGGGACGGAGCCCCAGCATTTT. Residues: CASSRGQGTEPQHF.

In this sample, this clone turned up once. DNA of the CDR3: TGTGCCAGTAGTATAACTGGGACCAAAAACATTCAGTACTTC. Its protein is CASSITGTKNIQYF. The chain carries TRBV19 and TRBJ2-4; D not certain. Trimming removed 2 bases from V and 2 bases from J, with 7 bases in between. The CDR3 is 14 residues long. CDR1 and CDR2 from the germline V gene are LNHDA and SQIVND (reference sequence).

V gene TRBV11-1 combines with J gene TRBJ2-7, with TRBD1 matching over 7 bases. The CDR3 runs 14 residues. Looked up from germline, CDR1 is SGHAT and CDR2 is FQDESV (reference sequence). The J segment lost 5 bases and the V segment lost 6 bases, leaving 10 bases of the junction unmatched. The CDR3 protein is CASSFDRAPHEQYF. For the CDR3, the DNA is TGTGCCAGCAGTTTTGACAGGGCTCCCCACGAGCAGTACTTC.

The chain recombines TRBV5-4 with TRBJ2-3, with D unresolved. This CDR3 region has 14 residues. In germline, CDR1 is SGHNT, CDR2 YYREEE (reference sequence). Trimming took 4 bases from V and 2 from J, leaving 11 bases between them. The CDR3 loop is CASSHGPITDTQYF. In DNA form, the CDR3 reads TGTGCCAGCAGCCATGGCCCGATCACAGATACGCAGTATTTT.

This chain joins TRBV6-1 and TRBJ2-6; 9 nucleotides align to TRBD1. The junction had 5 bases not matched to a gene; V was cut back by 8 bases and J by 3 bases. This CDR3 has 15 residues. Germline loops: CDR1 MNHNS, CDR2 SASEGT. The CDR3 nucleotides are TGTGCCAGCGAACAGGGGGCAGGTGGGGCCAACGTCCTGACTTTC. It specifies CASEQGAGGANVLTF.

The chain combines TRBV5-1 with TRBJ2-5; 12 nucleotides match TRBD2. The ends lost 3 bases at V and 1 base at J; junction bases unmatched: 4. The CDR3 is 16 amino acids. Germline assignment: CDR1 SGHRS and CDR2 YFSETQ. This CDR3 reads CASSSGLAGPQETQYF. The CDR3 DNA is TGCGCCAGCAGCTCTGGACTAGCGGGGCCCCAAGAGACCCAGTACTTC.

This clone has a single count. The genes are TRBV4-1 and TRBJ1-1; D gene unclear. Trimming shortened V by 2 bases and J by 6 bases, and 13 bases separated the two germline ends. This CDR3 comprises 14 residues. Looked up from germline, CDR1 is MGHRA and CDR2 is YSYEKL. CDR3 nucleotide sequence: TGCGCCAGCAGCCAACCCACCCGGCGCCCTGAAGCTTTCTTT. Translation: CASSQPTRRPEAFF.

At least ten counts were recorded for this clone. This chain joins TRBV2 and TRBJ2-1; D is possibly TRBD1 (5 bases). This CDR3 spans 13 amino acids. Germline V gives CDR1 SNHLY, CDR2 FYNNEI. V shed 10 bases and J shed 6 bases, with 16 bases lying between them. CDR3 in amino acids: CAIRGRLINEQFF. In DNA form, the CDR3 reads TGTGCCATAAGGGGTCGACTTATCAATGAGCAGTTCTTC.

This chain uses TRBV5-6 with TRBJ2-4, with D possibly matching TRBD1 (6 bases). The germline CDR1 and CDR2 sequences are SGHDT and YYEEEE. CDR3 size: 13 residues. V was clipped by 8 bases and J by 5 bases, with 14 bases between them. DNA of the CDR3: TGTGCCAGTCAACTGTACAGGGAAAACATTCAGTACTTC. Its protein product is CASQLYRENIQYF.

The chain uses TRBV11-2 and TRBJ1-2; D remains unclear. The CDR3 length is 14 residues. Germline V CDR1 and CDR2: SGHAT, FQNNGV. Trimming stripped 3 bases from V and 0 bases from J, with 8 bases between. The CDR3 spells CASSLAGTNYGYTF. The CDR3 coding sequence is TGTGCCAGCAGCTTGGCAGGCACTAACTATGGCTACACCTTC.

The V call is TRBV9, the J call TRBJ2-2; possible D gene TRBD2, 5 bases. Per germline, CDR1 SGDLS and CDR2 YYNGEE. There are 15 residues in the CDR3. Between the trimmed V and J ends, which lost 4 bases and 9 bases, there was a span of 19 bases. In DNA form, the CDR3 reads TGTGCCAGCAGCCAGGCGGGCGCCAACAGCCGGGAGCTGTTTTTT. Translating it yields CASSQAGANSRELFF.

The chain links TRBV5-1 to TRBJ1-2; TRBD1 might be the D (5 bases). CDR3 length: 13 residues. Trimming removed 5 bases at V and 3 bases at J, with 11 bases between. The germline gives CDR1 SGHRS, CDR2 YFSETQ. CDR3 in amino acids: CASRPGTDYGYTF. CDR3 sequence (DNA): TGCGCCAGCAGGCCTGGGACGGACTATGGCTACACCTTC.

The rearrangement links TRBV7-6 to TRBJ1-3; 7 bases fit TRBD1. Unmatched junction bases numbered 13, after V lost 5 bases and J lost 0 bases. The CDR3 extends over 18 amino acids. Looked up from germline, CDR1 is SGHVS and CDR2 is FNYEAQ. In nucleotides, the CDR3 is TGTGCCAGCAGCCTATTTATGGACAGGCCAAGCTCTGGAAACACCATATATTTT. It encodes CASSLFMDRPSSGNTIYF.

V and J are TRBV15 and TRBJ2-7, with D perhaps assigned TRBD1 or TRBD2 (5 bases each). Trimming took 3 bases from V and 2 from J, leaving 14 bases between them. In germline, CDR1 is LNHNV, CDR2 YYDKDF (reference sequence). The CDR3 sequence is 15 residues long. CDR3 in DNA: TGTGCCACCAGCAGCTCAGGGACCATAACCTACGAGCAGTACTTC. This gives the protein CATSSSGTITYEQYF.

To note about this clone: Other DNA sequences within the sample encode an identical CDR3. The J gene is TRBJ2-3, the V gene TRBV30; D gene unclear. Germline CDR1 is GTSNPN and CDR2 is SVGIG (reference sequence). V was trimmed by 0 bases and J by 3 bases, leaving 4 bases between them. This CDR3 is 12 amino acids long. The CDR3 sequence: CAWSVLTDTQYF. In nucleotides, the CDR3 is TGTGCCTGGAGTGTACTGACAGATACGCAGTATTTT.

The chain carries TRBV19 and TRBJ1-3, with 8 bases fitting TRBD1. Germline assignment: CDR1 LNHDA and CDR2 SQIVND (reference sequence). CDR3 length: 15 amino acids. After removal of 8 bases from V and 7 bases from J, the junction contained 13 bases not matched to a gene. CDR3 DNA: TGTGCCAGTGGTTGGAGTCCGACAGGGGTGAACACCATATATTTT. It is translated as CASGWSPTGVNTIYF.

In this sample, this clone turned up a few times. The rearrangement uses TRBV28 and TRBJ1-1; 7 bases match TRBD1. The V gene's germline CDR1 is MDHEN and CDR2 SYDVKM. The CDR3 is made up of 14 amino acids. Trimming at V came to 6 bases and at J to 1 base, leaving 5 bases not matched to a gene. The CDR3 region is CASRWDSQNTEAFF. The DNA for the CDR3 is TGTGCCAGCAGATGGGACAGCCAGAACACTGAAGCTTTCTTT.

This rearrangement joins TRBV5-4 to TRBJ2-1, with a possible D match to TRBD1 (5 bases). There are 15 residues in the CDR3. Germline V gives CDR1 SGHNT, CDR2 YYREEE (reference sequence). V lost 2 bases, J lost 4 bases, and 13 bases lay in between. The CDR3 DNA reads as TGTGCCAGCAGCTTAGGGCAGGGAATTTACAATGAGCAGTTCTTC. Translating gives CASSLGQGIYNEQFF. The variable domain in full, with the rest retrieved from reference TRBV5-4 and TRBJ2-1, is ETGVTQSPTHLIKTRGQQVTLRCSSQSGHNTVSWYQQALGQGPQFIFQYYREEENGRGNFPPRFSGLQFPNYSSELNVNALELDDSALYLCASSLGQGIYNEQFFGPGTRLTVL.

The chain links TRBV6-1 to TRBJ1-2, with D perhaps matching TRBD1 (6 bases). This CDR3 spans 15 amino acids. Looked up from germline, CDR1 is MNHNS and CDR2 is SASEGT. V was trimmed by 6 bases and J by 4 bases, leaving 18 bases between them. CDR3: CASREQGRLSYGYTF. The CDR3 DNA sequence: TGTGCCAGCAGAGAACAGGGAAGGTTGAGCTATGGCTACACCTTC.

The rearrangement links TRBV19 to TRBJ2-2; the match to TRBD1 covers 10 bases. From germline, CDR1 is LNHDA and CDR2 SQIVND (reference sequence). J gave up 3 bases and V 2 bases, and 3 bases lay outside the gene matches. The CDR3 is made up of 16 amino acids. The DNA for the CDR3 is TGTGCCAGTAGTATATTTGGGACAGGGGACACCGGGGAGCTGTTTTTT. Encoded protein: CASSIFGTGDTGELFF. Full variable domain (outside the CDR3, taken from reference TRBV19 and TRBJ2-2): DGGITQSPKYLFRKEGQNVTLSCEQNLNHDAMYWYRQDPGQGLRLIYYSQIVNDFQKGDIAEGYSVSREKKESFPLTVTSAQKNPTAFYLCASSIFGTGDTGELFFGEGSRLTVL.

The CDR3 region is CAWSGGIREPATIFYEQYF. CDR3 coding DNA: TGTGCCTGGAGTGGCGGGATCCGGGAACCCGCCACCATCTTCTACGAGCAGTACTTC. This rearrangement joins TRBV30 to TRBJ2-7; a weak D match, TRBD2 (6 bases). The V gene's germline CDR1 is GTSNPN and CDR2 SVGIG (reference sequence). This CDR3 is 19 amino acids long. V lost 1 base, J lost 3 bases, and 28 bases lay in between. Full variable domain (remainder filled in from reference TRBV30 and TRBJ2-7): SQTIHQWPATLVQPVGSPLSLECTVEGTSNPNLYWYRQAAGRGLQLLFYSVGIGQISSEVPQNLSASRPQDRQFILSSKKLLLSDSGFYLCAWSGGIREPATIFYEQYFGPGTRLTVT.

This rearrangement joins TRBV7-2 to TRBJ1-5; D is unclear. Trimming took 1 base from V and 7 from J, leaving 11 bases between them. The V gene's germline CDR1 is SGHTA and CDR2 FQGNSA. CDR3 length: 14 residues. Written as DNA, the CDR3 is TGTGCCAGCAGCTTAGTGTCGGGTTCCCAGCCCCAGCATTTT. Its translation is CASSLVSGSQPQHF.

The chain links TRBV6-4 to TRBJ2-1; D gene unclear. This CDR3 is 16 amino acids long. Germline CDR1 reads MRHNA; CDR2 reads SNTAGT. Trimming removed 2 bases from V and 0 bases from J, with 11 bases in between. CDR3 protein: CASSDTQTSSYNEQFF. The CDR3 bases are TGTGCCAGCAGTGACACGCAGACTTCCTCCTACAATGAGCAGTTCTTC.

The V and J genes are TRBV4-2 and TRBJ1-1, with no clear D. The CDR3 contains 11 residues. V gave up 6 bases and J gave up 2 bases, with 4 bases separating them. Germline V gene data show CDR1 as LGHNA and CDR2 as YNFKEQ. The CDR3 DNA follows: TGTGCCAGCAGGCTTAACACTGAAGCTTTCTTT. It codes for CASRLNTEAFF.

The CDR3 region is CASSPGTGVGSPLHF. CDR3 in DNA: TGTGCCAGCTCACCCGGGACAGGGGTCGGTTCACCCCTCCACTTT. V usage is TRBV18 and J usage is TRBJ1-6; 10 bases are shared with TRBD1. The V segment lost 3 bases and the J segment 9 bases; nucleotides outside the gene matches: 5. There are 15 residues in the CDR3. The germline CDR1 and CDR2 sequences are KGHSH and LQKENI. The full variable domain, completed using reference TRBV18 and TRBJ1-6, is NAGVMQNPRHLVRRRGQEARLRCSPMKGHSHVYWYRQLPEEGLKFMVYLQKENIIDESGMPKERFSAEFPKEGPSILRIQQVVRGDSAAYFCASSPGTGVGSPLHFGNGTRLTVT.